This T cell receptor beta chain is drawn from a study of shared clonotypes between healthy human individuals. Points on this clone: The target antigen is unknown.

Looked up from germline, CDR1 is SGHRS and CDR2 is YFSETQ. V was clipped by 0 bases and J by 2 bases; unmatched bases: 4. CDR3 size: 17 residues. Study results and caveats: Tissues were not sampled, only blood, and their repertoires likely differ.

Assay execution proceeded at the deep level. Assay used: immunoSEQ multiplex PCR; TCRdb lists only in-frame clones, some missing. Among roughly 2.2 million clones listed, 90% to 95% were seen once. The TCR sequence derives from a man aged 18 to 29 in good health. Some clones in this sample may be carry-over from other donors' samples. Input material: naive CD4+ T cells from PBMCs. Documented subset: CD45RA+ positively selected. V and J are TRBV5-1 and TRBJ2-3; 12 nucleotides line up with TRBD2. The CDR3 loop reads CASSLEASGRVTDTQYF. For the CDR3, the DNA is TGCGCCAGCAGCTTGGAGGCTAGCGGGAGGGTCACAGATACGCAGTATTTT. Complete variable domain (other parts from reference TRBV5-1 and TRBJ2-3): KAGVTQTPRYLIKTRGQQVTLSCSPISGHRSVSWYQQTPGQGLQFLFEYFSETQRNKGNFPGRFSGRQFSNSRSEMNVSTLELGDSALYLCASSLEASGRVTDTQYFGPGTRLTVL.